Each of the 26 T cell receptor beta chains below was sequenced from the same sample in a study of Ad26.COV2.S vaccination and SARS-CoV-2 variants. TCRdb's copy holds only in-frame clones and misses some; the assay was immunoSEQ multiplex PCR. This table has around 500,000 clones, 89% appearing once. As to treatment: some 20 received Ad26.COV2.S at low or high dose, single or two shots; about 5 received placebo; per-sample allocation not given. The samples were gathered on day 63 after the first injection of vaccine or placebo. The sample was peripheral blood, taken in a trial of Ad26.COV2.S vaccine versus placebo. The source of these receptors is a person between 18 and 59 years old who received the Ad26.COV2.S COVID-19 vaccine or a placebo.

The V call is TRBV6-6, the J call TRBJ1-2; D not certain. The germline V gene has CDR1 MNHNY and CDR2 SVGAGI (reference sequence). CDR3 length equals 16 residues. Trimming shortened V by 0 bases and J by 0 bases, and 11 bases separated the two germline ends. Here the CDR3 DNA reads TGTGCCAGCAGTTACTCGACTGGACCTACTAACTATGGCTACACCTTC. Translation: CASSYSTGPTNYGYTF.

The chain employs TRBV9 and TRBJ2-7; TRBD2 might be the D (6 bases). CDR1 is SGDLS, CDR2 YYNGEE, per germline. With 4 bases removed from V and 1 base from J, the gap between germline ends came to 15 bases. The CDR3 spans 15 residues. CDR3 in DNA: TGTGCCAGCAGCAGTAGCGGAGGTACTTCCTACGAGCAGTACTTC. This codes for CASSSSGGTSYEQYF.

This chain links TRBV27 with TRBJ2-7, with D maybe TRBD2 (6 bases). Germline-derived CDR1 and CDR2 are MNHEY and SMNVEV (reference sequence). The CDR3 is made up of 14 amino acids. V lost 6 bases to trimming and J lost 4 bases, with 16 bases between them. The CDR3 region has the DNA TGTGCCAGCAGGACGGGGGACCTAGGATACGAGCAGTACTTC. Its translation: CASRTGDLGYEQYF.

This chain links TRBV7-9 with TRBJ2-7; D not certain. The CDR3 totals 11 residues. Trimming left V 5 bases short and J 7 bases short, with 9 bases between. Germline CDR1 is SEHNR and CDR2 is FQNEAQ (reference sequence). The CDR3 DNA sequence: TGTGCCAGCAGCGCCGATTGGGAGCAGTACTTC. It yields the protein CASSADWEQYF.

Only a few counts were recorded for this clone. The chain links TRBV2 to TRBJ2-7, with D hard to call. CDR3 length equals 11 residues. The V end lost 7 bases, the J end lost 5 bases, and 9 bases lay between the germline ends. CDR1 is SNHLY, CDR2 FYNNEI, per germline. CDR3 bases: TGTGCCAGCACCTATCACCACGAGCAGTACTTC. It specifies CASTYHHEQYF.

The CDR3 sequence is CASSLGQGAGGYTF. Here the CDR3 DNA reads TGTGCCAGCAGCTTGGGACAGGGGGCAGGGGGCTACACCTTC. The chain employs TRBV5-4 and TRBJ1-2, with 10 bases fitting TRBD1. Germline V gene data show CDR1 as SGHNT and CDR2 as YYREEE (reference sequence). This CDR3 has 14 residues. The V and J ends lost 0 bases and 8 bases, in that order; junction bases with no gene match: 4.

The chain has TRBV24-1 and TRBJ2-1; 10 positions agree with TRBD1. J was trimmed by 9 bases and V by 3 bases; bases with no gene match: 7. The CDR3 totals 15 residues. Germline V gene sequence: CDR1 KGHDR, CDR2 SFDVKD. CDR3 DNA: TGTGCCACCAGTGATGGGGGGACAGGGGCTGGTGAGCAGTTCTTC. Amino acids: CATSDGGTGAGEQFF.

The chain joins TRBV7-9 to TRBJ2-6; D gene unclear. The V end was cut by 6 bases, the J end by 0 bases, with 6 bases between. This CDR3 is built from 14 residues. Germline CDR1 SEHNR, CDR2 FQNEAQ (reference sequence). The CDR3 is CASSLSSGANVLTF. Written as DNA, the CDR3 is TGTGCCAGCAGTCTGAGCTCTGGGGCCAACGTCCTGACTTTC.

The J gene is TRBJ2-7, the V gene TRBV27; unclear D gene. CDR1 and CDR2 (germline): MNHEY, SMNVEV (reference sequence). Trimming stripped 4 bases from V and 2 bases from J, with 9 bases between. The CDR3 extends over 13 amino acids. This CDR3 is CASSYALTYEQYF. The CDR3 DNA reads TGTGCCAGCAGTTACGCCCTAACCTACGAGCAGTACTTC.

The rearrangement joins TRBV3-1 (or the pseudogene TRBV3-2) to TRBJ1-5, with a weak D call TRBD1 (5 bases). The CDR3 is 14 amino acids. The V and J ends lost 3 bases and 6 bases respectively, with 12 bases between them. Germline values: CDR1 LGHDT, CDR2 YNNKEL (reference sequence). The CDR3 reads CASSQQVRGQPQHF. The CDR3 coding sequence is TGTGCCAGCAGCCAGCAGGTTAGGGGTCAGCCCCAGCATTTT.

The CDR3 DNA reads as TGCGCCAGCAGCTGGACTAGCGGATCATCCTACGAGCAGTACTTC. This translates into CASSWTSGSSYEQYF. The chain links TRBV5-1 to TRBJ2-7, with 10 bases matching TRBD2. Germline trimming cut 3 bases from V and 1 base from J; bases unmatched to any gene: 4. The V gene's germline CDR1 is SGHRS and CDR2 YFSETQ. This CDR3 comprises 15 residues.

The chain has TRBV6-2 or TRBV6-3 and TRBJ2-1; no reliable D call. V was pared by 2 bases and J by 0 bases, with 11 bases between. This CDR3 has 16 residues. Germline CDR1 and CDR2: MNHEY and SVGEGT. DNA of the CDR3: TGTGCCAGCAGTTACGGCTTAGACCCCTCCTACAATGAGCAGTTCTTC. Protein sequence: CASSYGLDPSYNEQFF.

The rearrangement links TRBV27 to TRBJ1-1, with 8 bases lining up with TRBD1. The trim removed 5 bases at V and 0 bases at J, leaving 8 bases unmatched. The CDR3 runs to 16 residues. From germline, CDR1 is MNHEY and CDR2 SMNVEV (reference sequence). CDR3 amino acids: CASSRWTGNMNTEAFF. The CDR3 DNA follows: TGTGCCAGCAGTAGATGGACAGGGAATATGAACACTGAAGCTTTCTTT.

The rearrangement joins TRBV18 to TRBJ2-3; D possibly uses TRBD1 or TRBD2 (5 bases each). The V and J ends lost 6 bases and 3 bases respectively, with 25 bases between them. The CDR3 loop spans 18 amino acids. Germline V gives CDR1 KGHSH, CDR2 LQKENI. The CDR3 nucleotides read TGTGCCAGCTCCCCTGTATACCTGCAGGGAGTTAGTACAGATACGCAGTATTTT. The encoded protein is CASSPVYLQGVSTDTQYF. Combining the CDR3 with reference TRBV18 and TRBJ2-3 gives the whole variable domain NAGVMQNPRHLVRRRGQEARLRCSPMKGHSHVYWYRQLPEEGLKFMVYLQKENIIDESGMPKERFSAEFPKEGPSILRIQQVVRGDSAAYFCASSPVYLQGVSTDTQYFGPGTRLTVL.

This chain joins TRBV3-1 (or the pseudogene TRBV3-2) and TRBJ2-5; weak D call: TRBD1 (6 bases). Trimming took off 4 bases at V and 7 bases at J, with 19 bases between the two ends. Germline V lookup: CDR1 LGHDT, CDR2 YNNKEL (reference sequence). The CDR3 runs 15 residues. The CDR3 is CASSLGGPIGGTQYF. CDR3 sequence (DNA): TGTGCCAGCAGCCTCGGCGGGCCGATAGGGGGGACCCAGTACTTC.

The genes are TRBV7-9 and TRBJ1-5; D is ambiguous. Germline V gives CDR1 SEHNR, CDR2 FQNEAQ (reference sequence). CDR3 length: 15 amino acids. V shed 2 bases and J shed 9 bases, with 17 bases lying between them. CDR3 sequence reads: CASSLMGGPLSPQHF. CDR3 bases: TGTGCCAGCAGCTTAATGGGCGGCCCGTTGTCGCCCCAGCATTTT.

The gene calls are TRBV27 and TRBJ2-6, with a possible D match to TRBD1 (5 bases). The length of the CDR3 is 15 residues. With 5 bases removed from V and 0 bases from J, the gap between germline ends came to 8 bases. Germline assignment: CDR1 MNHEY and CDR2 SMNVEV (reference sequence). The CDR3 coding sequence is TGTGCCAGCAGTACAACAGGCTCTGGGGCCAACGTCCTGACTTTC. It codes for CASSTTGSGANVLTF.

The rearrangement joins TRBV12-3 or TRBV12-4 to TRBJ2-2; no reliable D call. V lost 0 bases, J lost 5 bases, and 4 bases lay in between. CDR3 length equals 13 residues. CDR3 region: CASSLAGTGELFF. CDR3 in DNA: TGTGCCAGCAGTTTAGCCGGGACCGGGGAGCTGTTTTTT.

V and J are TRBV12-5 and TRBJ2-1; D remains ambiguous. This CDR3 has 13 residues. V gave up 0 bases and J gave up 6 bases, with 6 bases separating them. Germline V gene sequence: CDR1 LGHNT, CDR2 FRNRAP. As DNA, the CDR3 is TGTGCTAGTGGTTTGGTACGGTTCAATGAGCAGTTCTTC. Its translation: CASGLVRFNEQFF.

This chain joins TRBV5-4 and TRBJ2-3; no definite D call. V was pared by 0 bases and J by 0 bases, with 8 bases between. Germline values: CDR1 SGHNT, CDR2 YYREEE (reference sequence). CDR3 size: 15 residues. Written as DNA, the CDR3 is TGTGCCAGCAGCTTGGATTGGTCGAGCACAGATACGCAGTATTTT. Residues: CASSLDWSSTDTQYF.

This chain uses TRBV28 with TRBJ2-7; D uncertain. The CDR3 runs to 12 residues. Per the germline V gene, CDR1 is MDHEN and CDR2 is SYDVKM. The V gene lost 4 bases and the J gene lost 3 bases, with 7 bases spanning the gap. CDR3 DNA sequence: TGTGCCAGCAGTTCCCCTCTCTACGAGCAGTACTTC. Amino acid sequence: CASSSPLYEQYF. Full variable domain (remainder filled in from reference TRBV28 and TRBJ2-7): DVKVTQSSRYLVKRTGEKVFLECVQDMDHENMFWYRQDPGLGLRLIYFSYDVKMKEKGDIPEGYSVSREKKERFSLILESASTNQTSMYLCASSSPLYEQYFGPGTRLTVT.

This chain connects TRBV7-9 to TRBJ2-2; D unresolved. The CDR3 has 16 residues. The V and J ends lost 2 bases and 4 bases respectively, with 14 bases between them. Germline CDR1 is SEHNR and CDR2 is FQNEAQ (reference sequence). The CDR3 region has the DNA TGTGCCAGCAGCTTAAGAGAACTGATGGGCACCGGGGAGCTGTTTTTT. Its translation is CASSLRELMGTGELFF.

The count of this clone is one. Other DNA sequences in the sample encode the same CDR3. The chain couples TRBV7-3 to TRBJ1-1; D might be TRBD1 (5 bases). This CDR3 comprises 13 residues. Germline V CDR1 and CDR2: SGHTA, FQGTGA. The germline V and J ends were trimmed by 5 bases and 1 base, with 8 bases remaining between them. The CDR3 is CASSAQGNTEAFF. DNA for the CDR3: TGTGCCAGCAGCGCCCAGGGGAACACTGAAGCTTTCTTT.

The rearrangement links TRBV12-3 or TRBV12-4 to TRBJ2-7, with D possibly being TRBD1 (5 bases). The CDR3 loop spans 13 amino acids. The V end was cut by 1 base, the J end by 9 bases, with 13 bases between. CDR3 sequence (DNA): TGTGCCAGCAGTTTAGGCCTCAGGGTTGGGCAGTACTTC. Translating it yields CASSLGLRVGQYF.

The V gene is TRBV9, the J gene TRBJ2-1, with 11 bases fitting TRBD2. V trimming: 0 bases; J trimming: 9 bases; junction bases outside the gene matches: 8. Looked up from germline, CDR1 is SGDLS and CDR2 is YYNGEE. The CDR3 covers 16 residues. The CDR3 bases are TGTGCCAGCAGCGTAGCGGGGCTAGCGGGGGGCGCTGAGCAGTTCTTC. It codes for CASSVAGLAGGAEQFF.

V usage is TRBV29-1 and J usage is TRBJ1-2; no reliable D call. V lost 4 bases, J lost 5 bases, and 14 bases lay in between. The CDR3 covers 13 residues. Germline V CDR1 and CDR2: SQVTM, ANQGSEA. The CDR3 bases are TGCAGCGTTGTTTTGGCAGACCTATATGGCTACACCTTC. Translated: CSVVLADLYGYTF. Combining the CDR3 with reference TRBV29-1 and TRBJ1-2 gives the whole variable domain SAVISQKPSRDICQRGTSLTIQCQVDSQVTMMFWYRQQPGQSLTLIATANQGSEATYESGFVIDKFPISRPNLTFSTLTVSNMSPEDSSIYLCSVVLADLYGYTFGSGTRLTVV.